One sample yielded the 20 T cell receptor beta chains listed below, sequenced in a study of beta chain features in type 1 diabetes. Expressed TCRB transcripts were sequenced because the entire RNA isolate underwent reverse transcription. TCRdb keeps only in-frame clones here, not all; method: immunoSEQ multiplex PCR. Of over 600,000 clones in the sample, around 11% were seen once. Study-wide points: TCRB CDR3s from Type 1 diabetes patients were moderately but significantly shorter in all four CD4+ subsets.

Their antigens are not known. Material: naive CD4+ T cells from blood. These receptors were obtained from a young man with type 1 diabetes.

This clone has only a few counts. CDR3 nucleotide sequence: TGTGCCAGCAGTATAGACGCTTATGGCTACACCTTC. It specifies CASSIDAYGYTF. This rearrangement joins TRBV28 to TRBJ1-2; the D is unclear. V lost 5 bases, J lost 5 bases, and 9 bases lay in between. The CDR3 extends over 12 amino acids. Germline CDR1 and CDR2: MDHEN and SYDVKM.

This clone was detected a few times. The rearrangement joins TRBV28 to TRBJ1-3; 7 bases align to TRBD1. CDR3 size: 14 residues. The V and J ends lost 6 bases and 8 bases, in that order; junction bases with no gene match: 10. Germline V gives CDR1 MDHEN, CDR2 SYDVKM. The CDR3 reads CASRTGIRRHTIYF. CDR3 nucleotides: TGTGCCAGCAGGACAGGGATAAGAAGGCACACCATATATTTT.

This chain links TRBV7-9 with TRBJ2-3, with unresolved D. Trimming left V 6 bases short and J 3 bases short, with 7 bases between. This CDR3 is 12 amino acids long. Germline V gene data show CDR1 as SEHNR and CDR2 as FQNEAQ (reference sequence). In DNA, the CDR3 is TGTGCCAGCAGTTTCAAGACAGATACGCAGTATTTT. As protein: CASSFKTDTQYF. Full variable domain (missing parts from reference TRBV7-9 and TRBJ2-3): DTGVSQNPRHKITKRGQNVTFRCDPISEHNRLYWYRQTLGQGPEFLTYFQNEAQLEKSRLLSDRFSAERPKGSFSTLEIQRTEQGDSAMYLCASSFKTDTQYFGPGTRLTVL.

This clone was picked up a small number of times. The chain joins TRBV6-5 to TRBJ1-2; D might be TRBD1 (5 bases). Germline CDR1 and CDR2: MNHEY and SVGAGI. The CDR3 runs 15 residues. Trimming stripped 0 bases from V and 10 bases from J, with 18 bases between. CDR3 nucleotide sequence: TGTGCCAGCAGTTACTCGATGGGGCGCAACAGCCCCTACACCTTC. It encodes CASSYSMGRNSPYTF.

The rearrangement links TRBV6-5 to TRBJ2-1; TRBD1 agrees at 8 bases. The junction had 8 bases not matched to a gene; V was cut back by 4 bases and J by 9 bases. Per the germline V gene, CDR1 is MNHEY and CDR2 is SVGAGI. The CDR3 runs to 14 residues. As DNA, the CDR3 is TGTGCCAGCAGTTTCCGGGACAGGCCGGGTGAGCAGTTCTTC. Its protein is CASSFRDRPGEQFF.

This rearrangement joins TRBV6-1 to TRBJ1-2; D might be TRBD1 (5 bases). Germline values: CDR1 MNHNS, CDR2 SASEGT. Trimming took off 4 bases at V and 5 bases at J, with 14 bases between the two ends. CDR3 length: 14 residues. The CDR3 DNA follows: TGTGCCAGCAGTGCCCCCGACAGCTTATATGGCTACACCTTC. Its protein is CASSAPDSLYGYTF.

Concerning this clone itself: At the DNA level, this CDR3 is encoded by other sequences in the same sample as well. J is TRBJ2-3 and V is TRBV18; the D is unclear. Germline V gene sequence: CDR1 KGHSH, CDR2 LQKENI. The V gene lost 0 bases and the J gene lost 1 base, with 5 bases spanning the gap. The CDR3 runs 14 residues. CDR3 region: CASSPPSGTDTQYF. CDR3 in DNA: TGTGCCAGCTCACCACCGAGCGGCACAGATACGCAGTATTTT. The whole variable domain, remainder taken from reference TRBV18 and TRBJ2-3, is NAGVMQNPRHLVRRRGQEARLRCSPMKGHSHVYWYRQLPEEGLKFMVYLQKENIIDESGMPKERFSAEFPKEGPSILRIQQVVRGDSAAYFCASSPPSGTDTQYFGPGTRLTVL.

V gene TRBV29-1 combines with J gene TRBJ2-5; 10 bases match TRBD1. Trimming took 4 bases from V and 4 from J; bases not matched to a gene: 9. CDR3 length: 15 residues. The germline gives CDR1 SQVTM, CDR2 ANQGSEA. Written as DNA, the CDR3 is TGCAGCGTTGGCCGGACAGGGGGGGTAGGAGAGACCCAGTACTTC. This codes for CSVGRTGGVGETQYF.

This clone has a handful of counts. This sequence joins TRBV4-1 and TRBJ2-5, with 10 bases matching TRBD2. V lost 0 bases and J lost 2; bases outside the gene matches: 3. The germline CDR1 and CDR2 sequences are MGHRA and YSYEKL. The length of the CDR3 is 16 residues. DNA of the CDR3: TGCGCCAGCAGCCAAGATCAGGGACTAGCGCAAGAGACCCAGTACTTC. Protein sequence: CASSQDQGLAQETQYF.

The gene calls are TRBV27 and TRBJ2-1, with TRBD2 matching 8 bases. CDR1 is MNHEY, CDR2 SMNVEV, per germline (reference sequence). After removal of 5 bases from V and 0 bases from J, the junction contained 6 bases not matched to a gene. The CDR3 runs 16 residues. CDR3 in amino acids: CASSLSGASSYNEQFF. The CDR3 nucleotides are TGTGCCAGCAGTCTTAGCGGGGCAAGCTCCTACAATGAGCAGTTCTTC.

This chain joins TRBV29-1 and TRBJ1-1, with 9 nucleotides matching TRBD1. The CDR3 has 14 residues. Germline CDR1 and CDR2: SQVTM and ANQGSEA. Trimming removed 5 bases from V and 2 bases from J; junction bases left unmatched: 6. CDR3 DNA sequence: TGCAGCGTTTCGGCGGGACAGGGAAACACTGAAGCTTTCTTT. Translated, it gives CSVSAGQGNTEAFF.

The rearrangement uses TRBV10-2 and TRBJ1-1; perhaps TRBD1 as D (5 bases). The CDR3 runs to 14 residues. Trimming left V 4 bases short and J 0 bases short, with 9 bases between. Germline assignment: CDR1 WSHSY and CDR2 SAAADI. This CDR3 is CASSVTVMNTEAFF. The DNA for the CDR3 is TGCGCCAGCAGTGTGACAGTCATGAACACTGAAGCTTTCTTT.

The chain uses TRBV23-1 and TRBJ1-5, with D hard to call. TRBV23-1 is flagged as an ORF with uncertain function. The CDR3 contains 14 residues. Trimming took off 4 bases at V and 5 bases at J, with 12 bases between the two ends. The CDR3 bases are TGCGCCAGCAGTCCCTCAAGGGATGATCAGCCCCAGCATTTT. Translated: CASSPSRDDQPQHF.

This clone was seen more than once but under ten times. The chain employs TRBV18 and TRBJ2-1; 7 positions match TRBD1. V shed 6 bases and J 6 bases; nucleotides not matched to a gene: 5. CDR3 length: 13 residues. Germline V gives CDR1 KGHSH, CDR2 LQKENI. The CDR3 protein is CASSTGQSNEQFF. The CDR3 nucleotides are TGTGCCAGCTCTACGGGACAGAGCAATGAGCAGTTCTTC.

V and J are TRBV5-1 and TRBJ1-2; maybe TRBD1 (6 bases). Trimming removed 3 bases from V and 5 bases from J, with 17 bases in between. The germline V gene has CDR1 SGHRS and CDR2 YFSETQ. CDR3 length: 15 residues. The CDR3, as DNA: TGCGCCAGCAGCTACGTCGACAGGAGTCTGTATGGCTACACCTTC. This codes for CASSYVDRSLYGYTF. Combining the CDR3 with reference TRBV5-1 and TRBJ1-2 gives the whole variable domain KAGVTQTPRYLIKTRGQQVTLSCSPISGHRSVSWYQQTPGQGLQFLFEYFSETQRNKGNFPGRFSGRQFSNSRSEMNVSTLELGDSALYLCASSYVDRSLYGYTFGSGTRLTVV.

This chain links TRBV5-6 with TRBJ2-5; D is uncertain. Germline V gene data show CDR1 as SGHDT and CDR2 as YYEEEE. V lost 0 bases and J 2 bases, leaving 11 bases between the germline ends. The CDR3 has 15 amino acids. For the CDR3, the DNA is TGTGCCAGCAGCTTGGAGGGCCTCGGACAAGAGACCCAGTACTTC. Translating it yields CASSLEGLGQETQYF.

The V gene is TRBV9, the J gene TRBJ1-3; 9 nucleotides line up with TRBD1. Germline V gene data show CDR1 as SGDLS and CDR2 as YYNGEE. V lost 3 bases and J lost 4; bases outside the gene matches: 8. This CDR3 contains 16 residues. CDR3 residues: CASSDTTGGYGNTIYF. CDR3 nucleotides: TGTGCCAGCAGCGACACGACAGGGGGTTACGGAAACACCATATATTTT. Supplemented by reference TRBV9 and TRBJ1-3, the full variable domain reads DSGVTQTPKHLITATGQRVTLRCSPRSGDLSVYWYQQSLDQGLQFLIQYYNGEERAKGNILERFSAQQFPDLHSELNLSSLELGDSALYFCASSDTTGGYGNTIYFGEGSWLTVV.

CDR3 amino acids: CASSLLATGRTEAFF. The CDR3 nucleotides are TGTGCCAGCAGCTTGCTTGCGACAGGGAGGACTGAAGCTTTCTTT. The chain carries TRBV11-2 and TRBJ1-1; 7 positions agree with TRBD1. This CDR3 is built from 15 residues. Per the germline V gene, CDR1 is SGHAT and CDR2 is FQNNGV. After removal of 3 bases from V and 5 bases from J, the junction contained 9 bases not matched to a gene.

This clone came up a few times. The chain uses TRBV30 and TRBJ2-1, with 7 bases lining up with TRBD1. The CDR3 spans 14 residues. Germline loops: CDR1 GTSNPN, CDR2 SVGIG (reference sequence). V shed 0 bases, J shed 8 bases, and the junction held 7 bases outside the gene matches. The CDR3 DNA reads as TGTGCCTGGAGTGTGGGACAGAGTTTTCATGAGCAGTTCTTC. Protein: CAWSVGQSFHEQFF.

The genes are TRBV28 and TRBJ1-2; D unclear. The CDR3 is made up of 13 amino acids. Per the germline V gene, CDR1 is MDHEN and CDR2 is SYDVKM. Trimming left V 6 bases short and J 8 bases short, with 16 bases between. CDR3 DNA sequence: TGTGCCAGCAGCGAGTTGCCGTTAAGGGGCTACACCTTC. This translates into CASSELPLRGYTF.